The subject of this entry is one T cell receptor (beta chain). Read data end 3 residues before the CDR3 end; the end is taken from the germline J gene. The data belong to a study of T cells in women clearing cervical HPV infection. The CDR3 is 16 amino acids. CDR1 is SGHVS and CDR2 is FNYEAQ in the germline V gene. V dropped 2 bases and J dropped 9; count of bases not matched to a gene: 8. Method: immunoSEQ multiplex PCR; TCRdb's copy keeps in-frame clones and lacks some. Its listing shows fewer than 50,000 clones. Sample: blood buffy coat. The TCR comes from a woman between 18 and 70 years old with a cervical HPV16 infection that either progressed to CIN3+ or cleared (not recorded which). The chain uses TRBV7-6 and TRBJ2-1; 12 bases map to TRBD2. CDR3 sequence reads: CASSLYLAGGRGEQFF. The covered CDR3 bases are TGTGCCAGCAGCTTATATCTAGCGGGGGGGCGGGGTGAG.